What follows describes a single T cell receptor (beta chain). The antigen remains unidentified. CDR1 MRHNA and CDR2 SNTAGT come from the germline V gene. The length of the CDR3 is 14 residues. The V and J ends lost 0 bases and 9 bases respectively, with 12 bases between them. The sample is drawn from a study of cytomegalovirus exposure and HLA in healthy donors. Overall study: Within the Caucasian-associated ancestry cluster were more than 75% of the 350 to 400 genotyped donors.

The study ran its PCR with 60 Vbeta and 13 Jbeta primers. Authors' data handling: Roughly 10 million shared chains were among around 80 million unique TCR beta chains counted in a later analysis. Profiled with immunoSEQ multiplex PCR; TCRdb holds only in-frame clones, not every one. V and J calls and clone size are copied from that table; D and trimming were computed from the DNA. The data hold 90,000 to 130,000 clones, with around 70% observed a single time. Study results and caveats: Fewer N-insertions (relative to the roughly 630-donor mean) were reportedly seen in an Asian-associated ancestry cluster in a later analysis. The sole available immune exposure information was CMV serostatus.

Sequencing was done on a sample of PBMCs. The chain employs TRBV6-4 and TRBJ2-1, with D perhaps TRBD2 (6 bases). The sequence was obtained from a young man in good health and CMV-seropositive. The CDR3 sequence: CASSDSSLASEQFF. CDR3 nucleotides: TGTGCCAGCAGTGACTCGTCCCTAGCGTCTGAGCAGTTCTTC.